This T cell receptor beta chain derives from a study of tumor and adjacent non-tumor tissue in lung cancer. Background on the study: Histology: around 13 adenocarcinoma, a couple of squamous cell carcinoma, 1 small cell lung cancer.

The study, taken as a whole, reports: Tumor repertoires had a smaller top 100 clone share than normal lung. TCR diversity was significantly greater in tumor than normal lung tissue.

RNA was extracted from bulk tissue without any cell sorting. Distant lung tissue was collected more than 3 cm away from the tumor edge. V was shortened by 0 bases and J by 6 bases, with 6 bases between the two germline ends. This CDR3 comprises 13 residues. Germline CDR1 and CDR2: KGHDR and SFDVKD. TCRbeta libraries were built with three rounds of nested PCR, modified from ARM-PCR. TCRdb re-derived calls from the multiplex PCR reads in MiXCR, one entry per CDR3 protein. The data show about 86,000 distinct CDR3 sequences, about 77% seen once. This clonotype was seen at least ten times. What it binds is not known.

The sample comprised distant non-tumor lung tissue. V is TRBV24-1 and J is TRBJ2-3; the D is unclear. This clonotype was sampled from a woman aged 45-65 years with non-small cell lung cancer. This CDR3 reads CATSDLRGDTQYF. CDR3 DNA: TGTGCCACCAGTGATTTGCGTGGGGATACGCAGTATTTT.